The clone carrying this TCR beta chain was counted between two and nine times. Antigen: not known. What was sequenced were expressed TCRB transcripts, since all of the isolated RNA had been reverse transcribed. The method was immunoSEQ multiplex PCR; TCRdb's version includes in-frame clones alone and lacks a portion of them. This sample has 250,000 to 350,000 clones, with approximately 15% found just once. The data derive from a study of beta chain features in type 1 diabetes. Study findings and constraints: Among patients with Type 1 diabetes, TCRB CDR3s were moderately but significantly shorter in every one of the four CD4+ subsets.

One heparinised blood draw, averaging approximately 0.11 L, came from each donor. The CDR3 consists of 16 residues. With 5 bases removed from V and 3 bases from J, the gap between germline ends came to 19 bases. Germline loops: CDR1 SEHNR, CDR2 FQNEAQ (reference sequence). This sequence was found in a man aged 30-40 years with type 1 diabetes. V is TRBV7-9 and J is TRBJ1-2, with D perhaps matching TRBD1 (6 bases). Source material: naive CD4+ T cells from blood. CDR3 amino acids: CASSQTGMGPDYGYTF. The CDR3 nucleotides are TGTGCCAGCAGCCAAACAGGGATGGGGCCCGACTATGGCTACACCTTC.